These T cell receptor beta chains were read from a single sample in a study of cytomegalovirus exposure and HLA in healthy donors. Produced via immunoSEQ multiplex PCR; TCRdb's table is partial and in-frame only. This repertoire shows about 52,000 clones, around 70% found once; its top ten account for less than 9.5%. Material for sequencing was PBMCs. Receptors were obtained from a woman aged 50 to 60 in good health and CMV-seronegative. Each CDR3 is given with its conserved first and last residue. The D gene is left open where the match is weak. Clone size is shown for a subset of rows, as once, few, many or a class of expanded clone.

v_gene,j_gene,abundance,d_gene,CDR3nt,CDR3aa
TRBV4-3,TRBJ2-5,.,.,TGCACCAGCAGCCAAGGATTGCCCGGAGAGACCCAGTACTTC,CTSSQGLPGETQYF
TRBV7-2,TRBJ1-5,.,TRBD1,TGTGCCAGCAGCTTAGGAGGACAGGGGTATCAGCCCCAGCATTTT,CASSLGGQGYQPQHF
TRBV19,TRBJ1-2,.,.,TGTGCCAGTAGTATCTCCCCGGGATATCAAGGCGGCTACACCTTC,CASSISPGYQGGYTF
TRBV15,TRBJ2-3,.,.,TGTGCCACCAGCAGAACTAGGGCTAGCACAGATACGCAGTATTTT,CATSRTRASTDTQYF
TRBV28,TRBJ1-5,.,TRBD1,TGTGCCAGCAGTTCAGGGGGTGGCAATCAGCCCCAGCATTTT,CASSSGGGNQPQHF
TRBV5-1,TRBJ2-7,few,.,TGCGCCAGCAGCTTAGGGGGGGCGGACGAGCAGTACTTC,CASSLGGADEQYF
TRBV7-9,TRBJ1-1,.,.,TGTGCCAGCAGCTTACGAATGGGGGGGGACACTGAAGCTTTCTTT,CASSLRMGGDTEAFF
TRBV5-1,TRBJ2-5,.,.,TGCGCCAGCAGCGCGACCGGGACTTCTCAAGAGACCCAGTACTTC,CASSATGTSQETQYF
TRBV7-9,TRBJ1-2,once,TRBD1,TGTGCCAGCAGCCCTTCCCCGGGACAGGGGTTTGGCTATGGCTACACCTTC,CASSPSPGQGFGYGYTF
TRBV6-1,TRBJ1-1,once,.,TGTGCCAGCAGTGAGAGCGCCGCCCCGAATGAAGCTTTCTTT,CASSESAAPNEAFF
TRBV27,TRBJ1-6,.,.,TGTGCCAGCAGTCCCCTCAATTCACCCCTCCACTTT,CASSPLNSPLHF
TRBV6-5,TRBJ2-5,.,.,TGTGCCAGCAGTTACGGGGGACACTCGACCATAGAGACCCAGTACTTC,CASSYGGHSTIETQYF
TRBV27,TRBJ2-5,.,.,TGTGCCAGCAGTTTAGGTGTAGGGGGGGCCCATGAGACCCAGTACTTC,CASSLGVGGAHETQYF
TRBV6-5,TRBJ1-6,.,.,TGTGCCAGCACCTTTCGGGAGGGTTCACCCCTCCACTTT,CASTFREGSPLHF
TRBV7-9,TRBJ2-2,.,TRBD2,TGTGCCAGCAGCTTACGGGGGGACACCGGGGAGCTGTTTTTT,CASSLRGDTGELFF
TRBV29-1,TRBJ1-1,.,TRBD1,TGCAGCGTTTTGGGCAGGGGGCCTGGTACAGTGGTGTGGAACACTGAAGCTTTCTTT,CSVLGRGPGTVVWNTEAFF
TRBV2,TRBJ1-5,.,.,TGTGCCAGCAGTGAAAATGTGGGCCAGCCCCAGCATTTT,CASSENVGQPQHF
TRBV27,TRBJ1-2,.,TRBD1,TGTGCCAGCAGTCGGACAGGACCCTATGGCTACACCTTC,CASSRTGPYGYTF
TRBV7-2,TRBJ2-5,.,TRBD1,TGTGCCAGCAGCCCGACAGGGCAAGAGACCCAGTACTTC,CASSPTGQETQYF
TRBV29-1,TRBJ2-7,few,.,TGCAGCGTTGCGCTAAGCTCCTACGAGCAGTACTTC,CSVALSSYEQYF
TRBV4-2,TRBJ1-1,few,TRBD1,TGTGCCAGCAGCCAAGACGCAGGGGGTCTTGAAGCTTTCTTT,CASSQDAGGLEAFF
TRBV4-1,TRBJ1-1,.,TRBD1,TGCGCCAGCAAGGGGGCGTCGGACACTGAAGCTTTCTTT,CASKGASDTEAFF
TRBV5-1,TRBJ1-3,.,.,TGCGCCAGCAGCCCTACAGGGAGCGGAAACACCATATATTTT,CASSPTGSGNTIYF
TRBV5-1,TRBJ2-2,.,.,TGCGCCAGCCGCCCCCGGGTCCCCTTTAGCACCGGGGAGCTGTTTTTT,CASRPRVPFSTGELFF
TRBV2,TRBJ2-3,.,TRBD2,TGTGCCAGCAGGCAAACTAGCGGGGGGCCAGATACGCAGTATTTT,CASRQTSGGPDTQYF
TRBV7-9,TRBJ2-3,.,TRBD2,TGTGCCAGCAGCCGGGACTACCTCACAGATACGCAGTATTTT,CASSRDYLTDTQYF
TRBV18,TRBJ1-1,.,.,TGTGCCAGCTCACAGGGACAGAACACTGAAGCTTTCTTT,CASSQGQNTEAFF
TRBV27,TRBJ2-3,few,.,TGTGCCAGCAGTTTCAGGGTTCTCACAGATACGCAGTATTTT,CASSFRVLTDTQYF
TRBV5-1,TRBJ1-1,.,TRBD1,TGCGCCAGCGGGACAGGGGAAAACACTGAAGCTTTCTTT,CASGTGENTEAFF
TRBV5-4,TRBJ2-2,.,TRBD2,TGTGCCAGCAGCTCAGGTGGCGGGAGGGCCTCTAAAACCGGGGAGCTGTTTTTT,CASSSGGGRASKTGELFF
TRBV11-2,TRBJ1-1,.,.,TGTGCCAGCAGCTTAGAAGCAGAGGCTGAAGCTTTCTTT,CASSLEAEAEAFF
TRBV9,TRBJ2-5,.,TRBD2,TGTGCCAGCAGCGGGACTAGCTCGTCGGAGACCCAGTACTTC,CASSGTSSSETQYF
TRBV6-5,TRBJ2-6,few,TRBD1,TGTGCCAGCAAGGGACAGGCTTCTGGGGCCAACGTCCTGACTTTC,CASKGQASGANVLTF